These T cell receptor beta chains were read from a single sample in a study of blood T cell repertoires in COVID-19. The repertoire was sequenced with immunoSEQ multiplex PCR; TCRdb's copy has only in-frame clones and lacks some. The sample lists fewer than 400,000 clones; approximately 86% were seen once. The sample taken for sequencing was peripheral blood. Every receptor here comes from a human donor in a cohort sampled during active COVID-19. CDR3s include the opening cysteine and the closing phenylalanine or tryptophan. Fields, in order: V gene, clone size, J gene, D gene, CDR3 protein, CDR3 DNA. D genes are given only for firm matches. Where a row states a size, it is once, few, many or the class of an expanded clone; other rows omit it.

v_gene: TRBV5-5; abundance: .; j_gene: TRBJ2-5; d_gene: .; CDR3aa: CASSSRGGEETQYF; CDR3nt: TGTGCCAGCAGCTCCCGCGGGGGCGAAGAGACCCAGTACTTC
v_gene: TRBV30; abundance: .; j_gene: TRBJ2-7; d_gene: TRBD2; CDR3aa: CAWSLLTSSEQYF; CDR3nt: TGTGCCTGGAGTCTCCTGACTAGCTCCGAGCAGTACTTC
v_gene: TRBV3-1/TRBV3-2; abundance: many; j_gene: TRBJ2-1; d_gene: .; CDR3aa: CASSRTDNEQFF; CDR3nt: TGTGCCAGCAGCCGTACGGACAATGAGCAGTTCTTC
v_gene: TRBV7-9; abundance: .; j_gene: TRBJ2-1; d_gene: .; CDR3aa: CASSFDGSYNEQFF; CDR3nt: TGTGCCAGCAGCTTTGACGGGTCCTACAATGAGCAGTTCTTC
v_gene: TRBV4-1; abundance: .; j_gene: TRBJ2-3; d_gene: TRBD2; CDR3aa: CASSQALAGGTDTQYF; CDR3nt: TGCGCCAGCAGCCAGGCTTTAGCGGGGGGCACAGATACGCAGTATTTT
v_gene: TRBV10-3; abundance: .; j_gene: TRBJ2-2; d_gene: TRBD1; CDR3aa: CAISSTGTGGLPGELFF; CDR3nt: TGTGCCATCAGTTCTACCGGGACAGGGGGCCTACCCGGGGAGCTGTTTTTT
v_gene: TRBV2; abundance: .; j_gene: TRBJ2-2; d_gene: TRBD2; CDR3aa: CASRGTGTSGTYNTGELFF; CDR3nt: TGTGCCAGCAGGGGAACCGGGACTAGCGGGACCTACAACACCGGGGAGCTGTTTTTT
v_gene: TRBV7-2; abundance: .; j_gene: TRBJ1-3; d_gene: .; CDR3aa: CASSVREGRGNTIYF; CDR3nt: TGTGCCAGCAGCGTTCGGGAGGGGCGAGGAAACACCATATATTTT
v_gene: TRBV10-3; abundance: .; j_gene: TRBJ2-1; d_gene: .; CDR3aa: CAIRSDSLNEQFF; CDR3nt: TGTGCCATCAGGTCAGACAGCCTGAATGAGCAGTTCTTC
v_gene: TRBV2; abundance: .; j_gene: TRBJ1-1; d_gene: .; CDR3aa: CASSAAVISILNTEAFF; CDR3nt: TGTGCCAGCAGTGCGGCGGTAATTTCCATTTTGAACACTGAAGCTTTCTTT
v_gene: TRBV5-1; abundance: few; j_gene: TRBJ2-3; d_gene: .; CDR3aa: CASSHTDTQYF; CDR3nt: TGCGCCAGCAGCCACACAGATACGCAGTATTTT
v_gene: TRBV7-3; abundance: .; j_gene: TRBJ2-2; d_gene: TRBD2; CDR3aa: CASSFLGGSPNTGELFF; CDR3nt: TGTGCCAGCAGCTTTCTAGGCGGGAGCCCTAACACCGGGGAGCTGTTTTTT
v_gene: TRBV2; abundance: .; j_gene: TRBJ2-2; d_gene: .; CDR3aa: CAIYRESRLNTGELFF; CDR3nt: TGTGCCATCTACAGGGAAAGTCGACTTAACACCGGGGAGCTGTTTTTT
v_gene: TRBV3-1/TRBV3-2; abundance: few; j_gene: TRBJ2-1; d_gene: .; CDR3aa: CASSLRTTNNEQFF; CDR3nt: TGTGCCAGCAGTCTTAGGACAACAAACAATGAGCAGTTCTTC
v_gene: TRBV7-9; abundance: .; j_gene: TRBJ2-7; d_gene: TRBD1; CDR3aa: CASSFTGGHEQYF; CDR3nt: TGTGCCAGCAGCTTCACAGGGGGCCACGAGCAGTACTTC
v_gene: TRBV30; abundance: .; j_gene: TRBJ2-1; d_gene: TRBD2; CDR3aa: CAWSGSSGGFYNEQFF; CDR3nt: TGTGCCTGGAGTGGTTCGAGCGGGGGTTTCTACAATGAGCAGTTCTTC
v_gene: TRBV10-1; abundance: .; j_gene: TRBJ2-1; d_gene: TRBD2; CDR3aa: CASSESLAGGNEQFF; CDR3nt: TGCGCCAGCAGTGAGTCGCTAGCGGGAGGTAATGAGCAGTTCTTC
v_gene: TRBV7-9; abundance: .; j_gene: TRBJ2-1; d_gene: TRBD2; CDR3aa: CASSLGLAAYTRGGQFF; CDR3nt: TGTGCCAGCAGCTTAGGACTAGCGGCCTATACAAGAGGTGGGCAGTTCTTC
v_gene: TRBV6-2/TRBV6-3; abundance: .; j_gene: TRBJ2-7; d_gene: .; CDR3aa: CASSYGGTYEQYF; CDR3nt: TGTGCCAGCAGTTACGGCGGAACCTACGAGCAGTACTTC
v_gene: TRBV10-1; abundance: few; j_gene: TRBJ2-7; d_gene: .; CDR3aa: CASSESGRGEQYF; CDR3nt: TGCGCCAGCAGTGAGTCGGGCAGGGGCGAGCAGTACTTC
v_gene: TRBV7-9; abundance: once; j_gene: TRBJ1-2; d_gene: .; CDR3aa: CASSSTGNYGYTF; CDR3nt: TGTGCCAGCAGCTCAACAGGGAACTATGGCTACACCTTC
v_gene: TRBV5-6; abundance: .; j_gene: TRBJ1-3; d_gene: .; CDR3aa: CASSPNWGDSGNTIYF; CDR3nt: TGTGCCAGCAGCCCTAACTGGGGGGACTCTGGAAACACCATATATTTT
v_gene: TRBV5-1; abundance: once; j_gene: TRBJ2-7; d_gene: .; CDR3aa: CASSLASYEQYF; CDR3nt: TGCGCCAGCAGCTTGGCGTCCTACGAGCAGTACTTC
v_gene: TRBV18; abundance: .; j_gene: TRBJ1-2; d_gene: TRBD1; CDR3aa: CASSPSRAGGPLRAFNYGYTF; CDR3nt: TGTGCCAGCTCACCAAGTAGAGCAGGGGGACCCCTTCGGGCATTTAACTATGGCTACACCTTC
v_gene: TRBV14; abundance: .; j_gene: TRBJ2-5; d_gene: .; CDR3aa: CASSYGGTQYF; CDR3nt: TGTGCCAGCAGCTACGGGGGGACCCAGTACTTC
v_gene: TRBV28; abundance: .; j_gene: TRBJ1-3; d_gene: TRBD1; CDR3aa: CASSVRTGTGNTIYF; CDR3nt: TGTGCCAGCAGTGTAAGGACAGGGACTGGAAACACCATATATTTT
v_gene: TRBV2; abundance: .; j_gene: TRBJ2-5; d_gene: TRBD1; CDR3aa: CASSGQGETQYF; CDR3nt: TGTGCCAGCAGCGGACAGGGGGAGACCCAGTACTTC
v_gene: TRBV7-8; abundance: .; j_gene: TRBJ2-3; d_gene: TRBD1; CDR3aa: CASRDDRDRRTDTQYF; CDR3nt: TGTGCCAGCAGAGACGACCGGGACAGGCGGACAGATACGCAGTATTTT
v_gene: TRBV27; abundance: .; j_gene: TRBJ2-7; d_gene: .; CDR3aa: CASSPSIETYEQYF; CDR3nt: TGTGCCAGCAGTCCCTCGATAGAAACCTACGAGCAGTACTTC
v_gene: TRBV2; abundance: .; j_gene: TRBJ2-7; d_gene: .; CDR3aa: CASMRYEQYF; CDR3nt: TGTGCCAGCATGAGGTACGAGCAGTACTTC
v_gene: TRBV5-1; abundance: .; j_gene: TRBJ2-2; d_gene: .; CDR3aa: CASSEARRMNTGELFF; CDR3nt: TGCGCCAGCAGCGAGGCCCGACGGATGAACACCGGGGAGCTGTTTTTT
v_gene: TRBV5-6; abundance: .; j_gene: TRBJ1-2; d_gene: .; CDR3aa: CASSLSGIYGYTF; CDR3nt: TGTGCCAGCAGCTTGTCAGGAATCTATGGCTACACCTTC
v_gene: TRBV18; abundance: few; j_gene: TRBJ2-7; d_gene: .; CDR3aa: CASSPWGREQYF; CDR3nt: TGTGCCAGCTCACCTTGGGGGCGCGAGCAGTACTTC
v_gene: TRBV19; abundance: once; j_gene: TRBJ2-4; d_gene: TRBD2; CDR3aa: CASIKASGGELAKNIQYF; CDR3nt: TGTGCCAGTATTAAGGCTAGCGGGGGAGAGCTAGCCAAAAACATTCAGTACTTC
v_gene: TRBV25-1; abundance: .; j_gene: TRBJ2-7; d_gene: TRBD1; CDR3aa: CASSESLSGTGGSYEQYF; CDR3nt: TGTGCCAGCAGTGAATCGTTATCCGGGACAGGGGGCTCCTACGAGCAGTACTTC